Presented here are 6 T cell receptor beta chains from one specimen sequenced in a study of monozygotic twins with inflammatory bowel disease. TCRdb re-called the 5' RACE reads and catalogs CDR3 proteins one per entry, DNA excluded. This listing includes about 170,000 distinct CDR3 sequences. Sequencing used blood. The receptors derive from a human donor with ulcerative colitis or Crohn's disease, or a healthy co-twin of an affected twin (not recorded which).

V gene TRBV19 combines with J gene TRBJ2-2. This CDR3 comprises 14 residues. CDR1 is LNHDA and CDR2 is SQIVND in the germline V gene (reference sequence). Here the CDR3 reads CASSPQLNTGELFF.

The chain links TRBV19 to TRBJ1-3; the D call from TCRdb, TRBD1, cannot be confirmed without DNA. Germline CDR1 LNHDA, CDR2 SQIVND (reference sequence). This CDR3 spans 14 amino acids. CDR3 residues: CASSISGRHNTIYF.

The rearrangement links TRBV5-6 to TRBJ2-7; without DNA, the TCRdb call of TRBD2 cannot be checked. This CDR3 contains 16 residues. The germline CDR1 and CDR2 sequences are SGHDT and YYEEEE. CDR3 amino acids: CASSLRVLAISGEQYF.

CDR3 region: CASSGRSPDTEAFF. This sequence joins TRBV5-4 and TRBJ1-1; the TCRdb call, TRBD1, lacks DNA for checking. The CDR3 consists of 14 residues. CDR1 is SGHNT and CDR2 is YYREEE in the germline V gene (reference sequence).

This chain connects TRBV11-2 to TRBJ2-1; the TRBD1 assignment by TCRdb is unverifiable without DNA. Germline V gene lookup returns CDR1 SGHAT and CDR2 FQNNGV. This CDR3 has 16 residues. The CDR3 protein is CASSFRAGRSYNEQFF. The variable domain in full, with the rest retrieved from reference TRBV11-2 and TRBJ2-1, is EAGVAQSPRYKIIEKRQSVAFWCNPISGHATLYWYQQILGQGPKLLIQFQNNGVVDDSQLPKDRFSAERLKGVDSTLKIQPAKLEDSAVYLCASSFRAGRSYNEQFFGPGTRLTVL.

The rearrangement uses TRBV28 and TRBJ2-6; TCRdb's D call, TRBD1, is unchecked because there is no DNA. Germline V lookup: CDR1 MDHEN, CDR2 SYDVKM. The CDR3 loop spans 17 amino acids. CDR3 residues: CASSFGAVGSGANVLTF.